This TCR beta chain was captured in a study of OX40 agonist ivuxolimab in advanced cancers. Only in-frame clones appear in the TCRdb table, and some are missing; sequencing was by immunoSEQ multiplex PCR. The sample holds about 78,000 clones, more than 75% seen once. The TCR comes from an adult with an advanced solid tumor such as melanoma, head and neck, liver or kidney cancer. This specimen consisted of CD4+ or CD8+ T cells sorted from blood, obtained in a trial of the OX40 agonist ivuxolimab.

The CDR3 spells CASSAIGVNTEAFF. The CDR3 nucleotides read TGTGCCAGTTCCGCCATAGGGGTGAACACTGAAGCTTTCTTT. The chain is built from TRBV19 and TRBJ1-1, with TRBD1 as a possible D gene (5 bases). V was cut by 8 bases and J by 0 bases, with 13 bases left in between. Germline CDR1 reads LNHDA; CDR2 reads SQIVND (reference sequence). The length of the CDR3 is 14 residues.